A single sample gave rise to the 28 T cell receptor beta chains below, sequenced in a study of cytomegalovirus exposure and HLA in healthy donors. A multiplex PCR was run with 60 Vbeta primers and 13 Jbeta primers. Data came from immunoSEQ multiplex PCR; TCRdb stores just in-frame clones and leaves some out. The sample lists about 170,000 clones; about three quarters were seen once. The sequenced sample consisted of PBMCs. Receptor source: a female donor in good health and CMV-seronegative.

The rearrangement links TRBV5-6 to TRBJ1-4, with no clear D. V lost 2 bases and J 5 bases, leaving 10 bases between the germline ends. Germline V gives CDR1 SGHDT, CDR2 YYEEEE. The CDR3 runs to 14 residues. The CDR3 is CASSFLQINEKLFF. The CDR3 DNA reads TGTGCCAGCAGCTTCCTACAGATCAATGAAAAACTGTTTTTT.

The chain carries TRBV10-3 and TRBJ2-7, with 11 bases fitting TRBD2. Germline CDR1 is ENHRY and CDR2 is SYGVKD. The CDR3 totals 18 residues. The V segment lost 3 bases and the J segment 0 bases; nucleotides outside the gene matches: 10. In nucleotides, the CDR3 is TGTGCCATCAGTGATTACGGACTAGCGGGTACTAGCTCCTACGAGCAGTACTTC. This encodes CAISDYGLAGTSSYEQYF.

The gene calls are TRBV5-6 and TRBJ2-2; TRBD2 matches at 8 bases. The CDR3 has 15 amino acids. J lost 5 bases, V lost 1 base, and 4 bases had no gene match. CDR1 and CDR2 from the germline V gene are SGHDT and YYEEEE. The CDR3 loop is CASSLRVAGTGELFF. The CDR3 DNA reads TGTGCCAGCAGCTTGAGGGTAGCGGGAACCGGGGAGCTGTTTTTT.

This chain uses TRBV7-9 with TRBJ1-2; TRBD1 matches 10 bases. CDR1 is SEHNR and CDR2 is FQNEAQ in the germline V gene (reference sequence). The CDR3 covers 18 residues. The ends lost 2 bases at V and 8 bases at J; junction bases unmatched: 17. CDR3: CASSLRVILSGTGEGYTF. The DNA of the CDR3 is TGTGCCAGCAGCTTAAGAGTCATCCTCTCCGGGACAGGGGAAGGCTACACCTTC.

This clone turned up a few times. The V and J genes are TRBV9 and TRBJ2-1, with D possibly TRBD2 on 6 matching bases. Trimming left V 4 bases short and J 3 bases short, with 8 bases between. Germline V lookup: CDR1 SGDLS, CDR2 YYNGEE. The CDR3 loop spans 13 amino acids. Here the CDR3 reads CASSPTSYNEQFF. CDR3 nucleotide sequence: TGTGCCAGCAGCCCGACTAGCTACAATGAGCAGTTCTTC.

V is TRBV6-5 and J is TRBJ2-7; D is perhaps TRBD2 (5 bases). Trimming took off 0 bases at V and 6 bases at J, with 12 bases between the two ends. Germline CDR1 and CDR2: MNHEY and SVGAGI. CDR3 length: 14 residues. The CDR3 loop is CASSYSRGGSEQYF. CDR3 bases: TGTGCCAGCAGTTACTCGAGAGGAGGCTCCGAGCAGTACTTC.

This clone has more than one count but fewer than ten. The chain uses TRBV14 and TRBJ1-6; D is perhaps TRBD1 (5 bases). This CDR3 comprises 13 residues. CDR1 is SGHDN, CDR2 FVKESK, per germline. V gave up 4 bases and J gave up 10 bases, with 11 bases separating them. CDR3 coding DNA: TGTGCCAGCAGCCGAAATCAGGGATCACCCCTCCACTTT. It translates to CASSRNQGSPLHF.

The rearrangement links TRBV14 to TRBJ1-4, with D unclear. The CDR3 is 16 residues long. Germline V gives CDR1 SGHDN, CDR2 FVKESK. V gave up 0 bases and J gave up 4 bases, with 12 bases separating them. The CDR3 DNA reads TGTGCCAGCAGCCAAGAGTTCGCGGGAGGTAATGAAAAACTGTTTTTT. This sequence encodes CASSQEFAGGNEKLFF.

The chain's CDR3 is CASSPQGVGNTIYF. CDR3 DNA sequence: TGCGCCAGCAGCCCTCAGGGTGTCGGAAACACCATATATTTT. The chain uses TRBV5-1 and TRBJ1-3; D may be TRBD1 (5 bases). The ends were cut back, 4 bases at V and 4 bases at J, with 12 bases in the middle. The length of the CDR3 is 14 residues. Germline loops: CDR1 SGHRS, CDR2 YFSETQ. The variable domain in full, completed from reference TRBV5-1 and TRBJ1-3, reads KAGVTQTPRYLIKTRGQQVTLSCSPISGHRSVSWYQQTPGQGLQFLFEYFSETQRNKGNFPGRFSGRQFSNSRSEMNVSTLELGDSALYLCASSPQGVGNTIYFGEGSWLTVV.

J is TRBJ1-2 and V is TRBV19, with 7 bases that match TRBD1. In germline, CDR1 is LNHDA, CDR2 SQIVND (reference sequence). With V trimmed by 10 bases and J by 4 bases, 15 bases remained unmatched. This CDR3 comprises 15 residues. CDR3 loop: CATLDRTRDAYGYTF. The CDR3 region has the DNA TGTGCCACCTTGGACAGGACCCGTGACGCCTATGGCTACACCTTC.

The chain employs TRBV7-7 and TRBJ2-1; 7 bases agree with TRBD1. V shed 1 base and J 8 bases; nucleotides not matched to a gene: 5. Germline lookup yields CDR1 SSHAT and CDR2 FNYEAQ (reference sequence). The CDR3 contains 14 residues. The CDR3 DNA sequence: TGTGCCAGCAGCTTAGAAGGGGGCATCGATGAGCAGTTCTTC. Translating it yields CASSLEGGIDEQFF.

The rearrangement joins TRBV11-1 to TRBJ2-7, with 10 bases that match TRBD2. CDR3 length equals 17 residues. Germline lookup yields CDR1 SGHAT and CDR2 FQDESV (reference sequence). The ends lost 4 bases at V and 2 bases at J; junction bases unmatched: 11. The CDR3 DNA follows: TGTGCCAGCAGCTCTATAGCGGGACTAGCGATTCCCTACGAGCAGTACTTC. Protein sequence: CASSSIAGLAIPYEQYF.

The chain is built from TRBV5-1 and TRBJ2-1, with 7 bases fitting TRBD2. Germline V CDR1 and CDR2: SGHRS, YFSETQ. CDR3 length: 15 residues. Trimming removed 2 bases from V and 10 bases from J; junction bases left unmatched: 12. The CDR3 nucleotides are TGCGCCAGCAGCTTTGGGGGGGATCCGTTCGGAGAGCAGTTCTTC. This sequence encodes CASSFGGDPFGEQFF.

The chain couples TRBV5-4 to TRBJ2-7; D might be TRBD2 (6 bases). V dropped 4 bases and J dropped 0 bases, with 11 bases sitting between them. The germline gives CDR1 SGHNT, CDR2 YYREEE (reference sequence). The CDR3 spans 14 residues. The CDR3 DNA is TGTGCCAGCAGCCCCGGGACTCACTCCTACGAGCAGTACTTC. Its protein product is CASSPGTHSYEQYF.

This chain links TRBV2 with TRBJ2-5; TRBD2 is a possible D gene (5 bases). The CDR3 covers 15 residues. The germline gives CDR1 SNHLY, CDR2 FYNNEI. V was trimmed by 4 bases and J by 3 bases, leaving 15 bases between them. CDR3 in amino acids: CASSGRVLREETQYF. Written as DNA, the CDR3 is TGTGCCAGCAGTGGGCGGGTCCTTCGGGAAGAGACCCAGTACTTC.

The chain joins TRBV28 to TRBJ2-7, with 11 positions matching TRBD1. CDR1 and CDR2 from the germline V gene are MDHEN and SYDVKM. The CDR3 spans 15 residues. V was clipped by 6 bases and J by 2 bases; unmatched bases: 6. DNA for the CDR3: TGTGCCAGCAGAAAGGACAGGGGGCCTCCCTACGAGCAGTACTTC. Residues: CASRKDRGPPYEQYF.

This chain links TRBV10-1 with TRBJ2-7; 8 bases match TRBD1. This CDR3 has 12 amino acids. V shed 4 bases and J 5 bases; nucleotides not matched to a gene: 1. The germline V gene has CDR1 WNHNN and CDR2 SYGVQD (reference sequence). The CDR3 nucleotides read TGCGCCAGCAGTGGGACAGGGCACGAGCAGTACTTC. Its protein product is CASSGTGHEQYF.

This clone was seen just once. The chain couples TRBV5-4 to TRBJ2-3; no firm D call. V lost 0 bases and J 3 bases, leaving 14 bases between the germline ends. Per germline, CDR1 SGHNT and CDR2 YYREEE (reference sequence). This CDR3 comprises 16 residues. The CDR3 DNA reads as TGTGCCAGCAGCTTGGTTGCAGTTTCGCGGACAGATACGCAGTATTTT. As protein: CASSLVAVSRTDTQYF.

This chain links TRBV27 with TRBJ2-7; no clear D. Germline loops: CDR1 MNHEY, CDR2 SMNVEV (reference sequence). V gave up 2 bases and J gave up 5 bases, with 4 bases separating them. This CDR3 is built from 11 residues. The CDR3 DNA is TGTGCCAGCAGTTTACTTAACGAGCAGTACTTC. It translates to CASSLLNEQYF.

This chain connects TRBV27 to TRBJ1-2; maybe TRBD1 (6 bases). Germline CDR1 and CDR2: MNHEY and SMNVEV (reference sequence). This CDR3 contains 15 residues. Between the trimmed V and J ends, which lost 4 bases and 4 bases, there was a span of 16 bases. CDR3: CASSSRGARLYGYTF. Here the CDR3 DNA reads TGTGCCAGCAGTTCTCGGGGGGCGCGACTCTATGGCTACACCTTC.

The chain is built from TRBV9 and TRBJ1-4, with D perhaps matching TRBD1 (6 bases). Between the trimmed V and J ends, which lost 4 bases and 0 bases, there was a span of 10 bases. The CDR3 extends over 15 amino acids. The germline V gene has CDR1 SGDLS and CDR2 YYNGEE. CDR3 DNA sequence: TGTGCCAGCAGCACCCAGGGGTCAACTAATGAAAAACTGTTTTTT. Residues: CASSTQGSTNEKLFF.

The chain couples TRBV6-5 to TRBJ1-5, with 7 positions matching TRBD1. Germline V CDR1 and CDR2: MNHEY, SVGAGI. With V trimmed by 6 bases and J by 5 bases, 4 bases remained unmatched. CDR3 length: 13 residues. In DNA, the CDR3 is TGTGCCAGCAGGAGGGGGCGCGATCAGCCCCAGCATTTT. As protein: CASRRGRDQPQHF.

The genes are TRBV30 and TRBJ2-7; 9 bases are shared with TRBD2. Looked up from germline, CDR1 is GTSNPN and CDR2 is SVGIG (reference sequence). The ends lost 3 bases at V and 5 bases at J; junction bases unmatched: 11. The CDR3 has 15 residues. The CDR3 reads CAWSALAGEGNEQYF. The CDR3 nucleotides are TGTGCCTGGAGCGCGTTAGCGGGAGAGGGGAACGAGCAGTACTTC.

The rearrangement uses TRBV6-1 and TRBJ1-6; 11 positions agree with TRBD1. CDR1 MNHNS and CDR2 SASEGT come from the germline V gene. Losses at the gene ends were 5 bases for V and 9 bases for J; bases not matched to a gene: 6. This CDR3 comprises 15 residues. The CDR3 DNA reads TGTGCCAGCAGTCTGGGACAGGGGGAATCTTCACCCCTCCACTTT. Amino acid sequence: CASSLGQGESSPLHF.

J is TRBJ1-2 and V is TRBV11-1; D might be TRBD1 (6 bases). V was trimmed by 3 bases and J by 4 bases, leaving 12 bases between them. CDR1 is SGHAT, CDR2 FQDESV, per germline (reference sequence). CDR3 length equals 14 residues. DNA for the CDR3: TGTGCCAGCAGCTTTAGCAGGGGCGGCTATGGCTACACCTTC. It codes for CASSFSRGGYGYTF.

V usage is TRBV30 and J usage is TRBJ2-2; weak D call: TRBD1 (5 bases). Trimming left V 3 bases short and J 3 bases short, with 14 bases between. CDR1 and CDR2 (germline): GTSNPN, SVGIG (reference sequence). This CDR3 has 15 amino acids. The CDR3 loop reads CAWSRRDRDTGELFF. CDR3 DNA sequence: TGTGCCTGGAGCCGCCGAGACAGAGACACCGGGGAGCTGTTTTTT.

The chain joins TRBV5-1 to TRBJ2-1, with 14 bases lining up with TRBD2. The germline V gene has CDR1 SGHRS and CDR2 YFSETQ. The CDR3 runs to 19 residues. Losses at the gene ends were 2 bases for V and 8 bases for J; bases not matched to a gene: 15. The CDR3 sequence: CASSFPVKPGLAGEYEQFF. Here the CDR3 DNA reads TGCGCCAGCAGCTTTCCAGTCAAGCCGGGACTAGCGGGAGAGTATGAGCAGTTCTTC.

This clone was counted only a few times. V is TRBV5-6 and J is TRBJ2-5; perhaps TRBD1 as D (6 bases). V gave up 5 bases and J gave up 4 bases, with 15 bases separating them. Germline-derived CDR1 and CDR2 are SGHDT and YYEEEE. This CDR3 contains 14 residues. CDR3 DNA sequence: TGTGCCAGCAGGCTACAGGGTTCTGCAGAGACCCAGTACTTC. This translates into CASRLQGSAETQYF.